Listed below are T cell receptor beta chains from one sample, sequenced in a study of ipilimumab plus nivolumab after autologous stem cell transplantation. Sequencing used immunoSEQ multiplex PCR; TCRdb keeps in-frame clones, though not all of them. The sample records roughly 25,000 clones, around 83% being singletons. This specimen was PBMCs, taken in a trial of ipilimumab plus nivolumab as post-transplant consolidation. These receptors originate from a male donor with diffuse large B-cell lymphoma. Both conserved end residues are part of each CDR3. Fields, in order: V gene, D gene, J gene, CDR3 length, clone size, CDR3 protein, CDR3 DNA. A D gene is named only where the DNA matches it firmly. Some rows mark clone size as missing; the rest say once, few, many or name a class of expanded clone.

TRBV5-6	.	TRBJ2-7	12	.	CASNLLGNEQYF	TGTGCCAGCAACCTGTTGGGTAACGAGCAGTACTTC
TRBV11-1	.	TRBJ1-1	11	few	CASSLGPEAFF	TGTGCCAGCAGCTTGGGGCCTGAAGCTTTCTTT
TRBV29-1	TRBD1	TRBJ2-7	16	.	CSVGGQGAADSYEQYF	TGCAGCGTTGGGGGACAGGGGGCAGCAGACTCCTACGAGCAGTACTTC
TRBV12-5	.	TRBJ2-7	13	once	CASGSERSYEQYF	TGTGCTAGTGGTTCGGAGAGGTCTTACGAGCAGTACTTC
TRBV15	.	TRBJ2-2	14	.	CATSSRGDTGELFF	TGTGCCACCAGCAGCCGAGGGGACACCGGGGAGCTGTTTTTT
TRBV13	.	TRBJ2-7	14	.	CASSLTQGLDEQYF	TGTGCCAGCAGCTTAACACAGGGCCTCGACGAGCAGTACTTC
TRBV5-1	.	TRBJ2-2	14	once	CASSLAKFTGELFF	TGCGCCAGCAGCTTGGCCAAGTTCACCGGGGAGCTGTTTTTT
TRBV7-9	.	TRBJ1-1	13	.	CASSIRVGTEAFF	TGTGCCAGCAGCATCAGGGTGGGCACTGAAGCTTTCTTT
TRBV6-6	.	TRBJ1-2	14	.	CASSPQEGGYGYTF	TGTGCCAGCAGCCCTCAGGAGGGGGGGTATGGCTACACCTTC
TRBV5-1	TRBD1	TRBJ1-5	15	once	CASSPTGVRGQPQHF	TGCGCCAGCAGCCCAACAGGGGTTCGGGGACAGCCCCAGCATTTT
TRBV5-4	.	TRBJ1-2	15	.	CASSLAVGGAYGYTF	TGTGCCAGCAGCTTGGCCGTAGGGGGAGCCTATGGCTACACCTTC
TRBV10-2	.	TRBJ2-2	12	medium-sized	CASDRSDGELFF	TGCGCCAGCGACAGGTCGGACGGGGAGCTGTTTTTT
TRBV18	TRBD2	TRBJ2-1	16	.	CASSLGTSVAYNEQFF	TGTGCCAGCTCCCTCGGGACTAGCGTCGCCTACAATGAGCAGTTCTTC
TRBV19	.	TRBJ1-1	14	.	CASRLFDRNTEAFF	TGTGCCAGTCGTCTCTTCGATCGGAACACTGAAGCTTTCTTT
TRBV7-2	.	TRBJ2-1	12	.	CASSRPGNEQFF	TGTGCCAGCAGCCGCCCAGGGAATGAGCAGTTCTTC
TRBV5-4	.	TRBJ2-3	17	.	CASSLGRVGGPSDTQYF	TGTGCCAGCAGCTTGGGCCGGGTGGGGGGGCCGTCGGATACGCAGTATTTT
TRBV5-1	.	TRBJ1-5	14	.	CASSFGGLNQPQHF	TGCGCCAGCAGCTTCGGAGGGTTAAATCAGCCCCAGCATTTT
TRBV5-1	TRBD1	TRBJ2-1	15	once	CASSNGQGALDEQFF	TGCGCCAGCAGCAACGGACAGGGAGCATTGGATGAGCAGTTCTTC
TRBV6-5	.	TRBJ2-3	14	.	CASSYRSSTDTQYF	TGTGCCAGCAGTTACCGGAGTAGCACAGATACGCAGTATTTT
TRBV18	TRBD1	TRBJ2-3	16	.	CASSPLRQGSTDTQYF	TGTGCCAGCTCACCACTAAGACAGGGGAGCACAGATACGCAGTATTTT